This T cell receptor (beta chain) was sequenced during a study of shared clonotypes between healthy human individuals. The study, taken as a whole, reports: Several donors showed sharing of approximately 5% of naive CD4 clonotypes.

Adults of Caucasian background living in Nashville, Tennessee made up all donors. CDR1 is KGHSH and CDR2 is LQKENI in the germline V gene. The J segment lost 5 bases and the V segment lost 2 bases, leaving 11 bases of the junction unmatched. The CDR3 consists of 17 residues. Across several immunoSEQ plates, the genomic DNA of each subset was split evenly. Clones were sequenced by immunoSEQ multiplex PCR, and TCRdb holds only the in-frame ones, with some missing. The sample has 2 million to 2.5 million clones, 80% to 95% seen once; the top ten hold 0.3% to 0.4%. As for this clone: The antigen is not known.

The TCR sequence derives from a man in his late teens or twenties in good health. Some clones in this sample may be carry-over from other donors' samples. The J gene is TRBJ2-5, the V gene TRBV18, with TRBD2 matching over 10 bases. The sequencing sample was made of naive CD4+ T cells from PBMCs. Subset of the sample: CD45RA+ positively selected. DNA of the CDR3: TGTGCCAGCTCACCAACATCTCGAGCGGGAGGGTCGGAGACCCAGTACTTC. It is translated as CASSPTSRAGGSETQYF.